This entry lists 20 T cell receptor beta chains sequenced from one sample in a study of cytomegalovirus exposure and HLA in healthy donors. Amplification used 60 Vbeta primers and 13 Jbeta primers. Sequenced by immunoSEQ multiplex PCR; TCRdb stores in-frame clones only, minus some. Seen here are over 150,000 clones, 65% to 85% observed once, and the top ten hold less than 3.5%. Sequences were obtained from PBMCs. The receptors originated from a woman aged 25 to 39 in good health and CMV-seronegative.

CDR3 region: CASATSQGPQPQHF. CDR3 DNA sequence: TGTGCCAGCGCCACGTCACAGGGGCCTCAGCCCCAGCATTTT. The rearrangement uses TRBV6-1 and TRBJ1-5, with 7 positions matching TRBD1. The CDR3 is 14 residues long. Germline V lookup: CDR1 MNHNS, CDR2 SASEGT. V lost 8 bases to trimming and J lost 6 bases; unmatched junction nucleotides: 10.

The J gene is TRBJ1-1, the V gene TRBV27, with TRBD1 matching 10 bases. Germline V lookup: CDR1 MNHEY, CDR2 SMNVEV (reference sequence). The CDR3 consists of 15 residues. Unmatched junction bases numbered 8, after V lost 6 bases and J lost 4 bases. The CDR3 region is CASRDRGRVGTEAFF. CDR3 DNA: TGTGCCAGCAGGGACAGGGGGAGAGTAGGCACTGAAGCTTTCTTT.

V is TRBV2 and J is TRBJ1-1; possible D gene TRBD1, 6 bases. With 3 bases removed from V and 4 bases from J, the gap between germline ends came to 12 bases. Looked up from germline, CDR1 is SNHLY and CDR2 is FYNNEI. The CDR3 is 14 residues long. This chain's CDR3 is CASSDAGGITEAFF. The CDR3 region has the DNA TGTGCCAGCAGTGACGCTGGGGGCATCACTGAAGCTTTCTTT.

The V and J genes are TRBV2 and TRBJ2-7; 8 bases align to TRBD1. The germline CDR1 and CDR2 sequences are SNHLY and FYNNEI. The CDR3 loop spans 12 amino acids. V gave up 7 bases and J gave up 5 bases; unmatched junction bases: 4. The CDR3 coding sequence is TGTGCCAGCATTCAGGGGGCGAACGAGCAGTACTTC. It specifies CASIQGANEQYF.

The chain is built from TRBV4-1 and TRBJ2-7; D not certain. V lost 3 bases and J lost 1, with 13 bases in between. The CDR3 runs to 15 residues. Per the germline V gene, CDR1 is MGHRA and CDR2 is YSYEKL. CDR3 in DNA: TGCGCCAGCAGCCAGCTACCCGACACGTCCTACGAGCAGTACTTC. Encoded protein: CASSQLPDTSYEQYF.

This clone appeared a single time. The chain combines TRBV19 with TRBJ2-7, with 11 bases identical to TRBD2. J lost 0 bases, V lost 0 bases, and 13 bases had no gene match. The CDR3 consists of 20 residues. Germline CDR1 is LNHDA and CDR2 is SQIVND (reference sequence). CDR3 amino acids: CASSIEGTSGSASDSYEQYF. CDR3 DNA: TGTGCCAGTAGTATAGAGGGAACTAGCGGGAGCGCTAGTGACTCCTACGAGCAGTACTTC.

The CDR3 reads CASSPQGAREAFF. CDR3 in DNA: TGTGCCAGCTCACCCCAGGGGGCCCGTGAAGCTTTCTTT. This chain links TRBV18 with TRBJ1-1, with TRBD1 matching 8 bases. The CDR3 consists of 13 residues. Germline V gene sequence: CDR1 KGHSH, CDR2 LQKENI. The trim removed 3 bases at V and 7 bases at J, leaving 4 bases unmatched.

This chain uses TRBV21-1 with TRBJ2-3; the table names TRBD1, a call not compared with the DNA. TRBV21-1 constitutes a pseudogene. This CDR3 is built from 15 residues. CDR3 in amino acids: CASRDKGISTDTQYF. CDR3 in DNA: TGTGCCAGCAGGGACAAGGGGATTAGCACAGATACGCAGTATTTT.

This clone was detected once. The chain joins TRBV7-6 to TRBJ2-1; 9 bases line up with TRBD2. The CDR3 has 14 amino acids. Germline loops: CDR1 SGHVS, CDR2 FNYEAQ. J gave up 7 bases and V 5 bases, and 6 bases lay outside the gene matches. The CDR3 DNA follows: TGTGCCAGCAGCGGCGGGAGGGCCCGGAATGAGCAGTTCTTC. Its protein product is CASSGGRARNEQFF.

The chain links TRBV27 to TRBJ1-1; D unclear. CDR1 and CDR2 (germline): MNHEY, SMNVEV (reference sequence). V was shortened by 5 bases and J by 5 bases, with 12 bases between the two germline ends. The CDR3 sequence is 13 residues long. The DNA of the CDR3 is TGTGCCAGCAGTCTAAAACCGGGAACTGAAGCTTTCTTT. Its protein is CASSLKPGTEAFF.

As DNA, the CDR3 is TGTGCCAGCAGCTCCCAATTGAGGGGGCCCGGGAAGGCTGAAGCTTTCTTT. It translates to CASSSQLRGPGKAEAFF. The V gene is TRBV7-9, the J gene TRBJ1-1; TRBD1 matches at 7 bases. Germline V gene data show CDR1 as SEHNR and CDR2 as FQNEAQ (reference sequence). The CDR3 length is 17 residues. With V trimmed by 4 bases and J by 6 bases, 17 bases remained unmatched.

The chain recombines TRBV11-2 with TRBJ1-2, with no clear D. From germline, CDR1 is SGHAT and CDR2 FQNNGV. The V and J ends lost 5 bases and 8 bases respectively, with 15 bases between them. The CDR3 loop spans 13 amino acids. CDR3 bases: TGTGCCAGCAGCCCCTCGGCGGGCGGCGGCTACACCTTC. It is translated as CASSPSAGGGYTF.

CDR3 sequence: CASSYSRGGADGYTF. The CDR3 DNA sequence: TGTGCCAGCAGTTACTCGAGGGGGGGGGCGGATGGCTACACCTTC. V and J are TRBV6-5 and TRBJ1-2; a weak D match, TRBD1 (6 bases). CDR1 MNHEY and CDR2 SVGAGI come from the germline V gene. The CDR3 runs 15 residues. The V end was cut by 0 bases, the J end by 6 bases, with 14 bases between.

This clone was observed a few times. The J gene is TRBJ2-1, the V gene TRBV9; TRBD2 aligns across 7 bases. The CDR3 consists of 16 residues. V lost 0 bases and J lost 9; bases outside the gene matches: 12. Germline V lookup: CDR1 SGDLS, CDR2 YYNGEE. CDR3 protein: CASSVGSFPTGGEQFF. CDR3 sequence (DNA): TGTGCCAGCAGCGTAGGTTCCTTTCCTACGGGGGGTGAGCAGTTCTTC.

The CDR3 sequence: CATSRERSLRNTIYF. The CDR3 DNA reads TGTGCCACCAGCAGAGAACGGAGTCTTAGAAACACCATATATTTT. The genes are TRBV15 and TRBJ1-3, with D unclear. Trimming left V 0 bases short and J 5 bases short, with 11 bases between. Germline CDR1 LNHNV, CDR2 YYDKDF (reference sequence). The CDR3 runs to 15 residues.

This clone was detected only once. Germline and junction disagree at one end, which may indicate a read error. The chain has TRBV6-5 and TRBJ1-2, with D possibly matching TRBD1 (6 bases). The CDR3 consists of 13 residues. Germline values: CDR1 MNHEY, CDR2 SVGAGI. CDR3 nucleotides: TGTGCCAGCAGTCTCGGGCGGGCTGGGGGCTACCCCTTC. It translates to CASSLGRAGGYPF.

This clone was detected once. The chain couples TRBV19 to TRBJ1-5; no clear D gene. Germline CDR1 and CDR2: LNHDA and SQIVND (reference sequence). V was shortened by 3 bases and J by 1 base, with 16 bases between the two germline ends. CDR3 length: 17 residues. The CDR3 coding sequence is TGTGCCAGTAGTATCAGGCGCGCGGGTCTGAGCAATCAGCCCCAGCATTTT. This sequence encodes CASSIRRAGLSNQPQHF.

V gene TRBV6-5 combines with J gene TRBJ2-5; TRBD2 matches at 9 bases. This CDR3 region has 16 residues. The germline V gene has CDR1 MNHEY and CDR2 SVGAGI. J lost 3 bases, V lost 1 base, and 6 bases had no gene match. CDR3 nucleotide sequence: TGTGCCAGCAGTTACTTGTGGCGGGGGGGCGAAGAGACCCAGTACTTC. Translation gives CASSYLWRGGEETQYF.

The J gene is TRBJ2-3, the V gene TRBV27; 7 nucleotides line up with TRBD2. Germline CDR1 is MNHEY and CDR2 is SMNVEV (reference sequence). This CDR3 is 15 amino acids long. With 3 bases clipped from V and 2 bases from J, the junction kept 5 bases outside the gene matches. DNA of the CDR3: TGTGCCAGCAGTTTTGGGACTAAGGTCACAGATACGCAGTATTTT. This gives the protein CASSFGTKVTDTQYF.

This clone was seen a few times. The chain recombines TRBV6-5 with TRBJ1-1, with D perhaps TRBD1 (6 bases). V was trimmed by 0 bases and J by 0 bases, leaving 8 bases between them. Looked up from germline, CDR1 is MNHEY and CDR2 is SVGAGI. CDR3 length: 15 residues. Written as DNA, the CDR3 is TGTGCCAGCAGTTACTCGGGGGCCCTGAACACTGAAGCTTTCTTT. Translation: CASSYSGALNTEAFF.